The 14 T cell receptor beta chains in this list originate from one sample, sequenced in a study of shared clonotypes between healthy human individuals. CD8 cells regarded as naive lacked CD45RO, were positively chosen for CCR7, and omitted terminally differentiated effector memory CD45RA+ cells. Some clones are missing from TCRdb's copy, which holds only in-frame ones; the method was immunoSEQ multiplex PCR. The sample lists approximately 600,000 clones; about 95% were seen once. The sample comprised naive CD8+ T cells sorted from blood. Receptors were obtained from a young woman in good health.

This clone was detected once. The sample holds other DNA sequences that translate to the same CDR3. The V gene is TRBV6-1, the J gene TRBJ2-7; D gene uncertain. CDR1 and CDR2 from the germline V gene are MNHNS and SASEGT. V lost 6 bases, J lost 0 bases, and 6 bases lay in between. CDR3 size: 12 residues. The CDR3 region has the DNA TGTGCCAGCAGCGGCAGCTCCTACGAGCAGTACTTC. Protein product: CASSGSSYEQYF.

On this clone: Within the sample, other DNA sequences also encode this same CDR3. CDR3 sequence (DNA): TGTGCCAGCGGGGGGGCCTCCTACGAGCAGTACTTC. Translating gives CASGGASYEQYF. The gene calls are TRBV2 and TRBJ2-7, with a possible D match to TRBD2 (7 bases). From germline, CDR1 is SNHLY and CDR2 FYNNEI. V was pared by 8 bases and J by 0 bases, with 8 bases between. The CDR3 has 12 amino acids.

This sequence joins TRBV10-3 and TRBJ2-1; D uncertain. The germline V and J ends were trimmed by 10 bases and 7 bases, with 11 bases remaining between them. This CDR3 has 11 amino acids. The germline V gene encodes CDR1 ENHRY and CDR2 SYGVKD. CDR3 protein: CATSDHNEQFF. The CDR3, as DNA: TGTGCCACCTCTGACCATAATGAGCAGTTCTTC.

The chain couples TRBV5-6 to TRBJ2-1; the D gene is possibly TRBD1 (5 bases). The CDR3 runs to 13 residues. The ends were cut back, 2 bases at V and 8 bases at J, with 11 bases in the middle. CDR1 is SGHDT and CDR2 is YYEEEE in the germline V gene. Here the CDR3 DNA reads TGTGCCAGCAGCTTTGGGGCTAAGGATGAGCAGTTCTTC. The encoded protein is CASSFGAKDEQFF.

This clone has more than one count but fewer than ten. The chain combines TRBV9 with TRBJ1-2; D uncertain. Germline CDR1 and CDR2: SGDLS and YYNGEE. Trimming removed 0 bases at V and 0 bases at J, with 15 bases between. CDR3 length equals 17 residues. CDR3 nucleotides: TGTGCCAGCAGCGTAGGGTTGGGATCGCCCACTAACTATGGCTACACCTTC. It translates to CASSVGLGSPTNYGYTF.

The CDR3 protein is CASSHQGYSNQPQHF. CDR3 nucleotides: TGTGCCAGCAGTCATCAGGGCTATAGCAATCAGCCCCAGCATTTT. The chain links TRBV6-1 to TRBJ1-5, with D tentatively TRBD1 (5 bases). Trimming removed 5 bases at V and 0 bases at J, with 11 bases between. CDR3 size: 15 residues. Germline V gives CDR1 MNHNS, CDR2 SASEGT.

The rearrangement joins TRBV28 to TRBJ2-7; 7 bases match TRBD2. V lost 10 bases, J lost 4 bases, and 10 bases stayed unmatched. The CDR3 is made up of 13 amino acids. CDR1 is MDHEN and CDR2 is SYDVKM in the germline V gene. This CDR3 is CATTTWGGYEQYF. The DNA of the CDR3 is TGTGCCACCACAACATGGGGGGGGTACGAGCAGTACTTC.

As concerns this clone: Other DNA sequences from this sample encode an identical CDR3 as well. The chain joins TRBV27 to TRBJ2-7; 7 positions agree with TRBD2. V lost 4 bases to trimming and J lost 4 bases; unmatched junction nucleotides: 7. The CDR3 totals 14 residues. Germline CDR1 and CDR2: MNHEY and SMNVEV (reference sequence). The CDR3 nucleotides are TGTGCCAGCAGTTACGGGACTACCTCATACGAGCAGTACTTC. It yields the protein CASSYGTTSYEQYF.

The table lists this clone with a count of one. The gene calls are TRBV10-1 and TRBJ2-3; D may be TRBD2 (6 bases). V was shortened by 3 bases and J by 0 bases, with 10 bases between the two germline ends. The CDR3 covers 15 residues. Germline CDR1 and CDR2: WNHNN and SYGVQD (reference sequence). The DNA of the CDR3 is TGCGCCAGCAGTGAAGGAGGGTCTAGCACAGATACGCAGTATTTT. Its protein product is CASSEGGSSTDTQYF.

V usage is TRBV28 and J usage is TRBJ1-1, with D unresolved. The CDR3 is made up of 15 amino acids. V gave up 6 bases and J gave up 1 base, with 15 bases separating them. The V gene's germline CDR1 is MDHEN and CDR2 SYDVKM. The CDR3 DNA sequence: TGTGCCAGCAGACCGAAAACGTCCGGGAACACTGAAGCTTTCTTT. Encoded protein: CASRPKTSGNTEAFF. Filled out from reference TRBV28 and TRBJ1-1, the complete variable domain reads DVKVTQSSRYLVKRTGEKVFLECVQDMDHENMFWYRQDPGLGLRLIYFSYDVKMKEKGDIPEGYSVSREKKERFSLILESASTNQTSMYLCASRPKTSGNTEAFFGQGTRLTVV.

The chain employs TRBV29-1 and TRBJ1-2; 7 bases line up with TRBD1. The CDR3 is 16 amino acids. The junction had 15 bases not matched to a gene; V was cut back by 4 bases and J by 4 bases. Germline loops: CDR1 SQVTM, CDR2 ANQGSEA. As DNA, the CDR3 is TGCAGCGTTGGCATTCGCCGGACAGGAAGCGCCTATGGCTACACCTTC. Translation: CSVGIRRTGSAYGYTF.

The V and J genes are TRBV5-6 and TRBJ1-1; D gene ambiguous. The V gene's germline CDR1 is SGHDT and CDR2 YYEEEE. This CDR3 has 12 residues. Between the trimmed V and J ends, which lost 3 bases and 2 bases, there was a span of 5 bases. CDR3 in amino acids: CASSYVNTEAFF. CDR3 DNA sequence: TGTGCCAGCAGCTACGTTAACACTGAAGCTTTCTTT.

The genes are TRBV11-2 and TRBJ2-5; a possible D gene is TRBD2 (5 bases). Trimming took 3 bases from V and 2 from J, leaving 16 bases between them. The germline gives CDR1 SGHAT, CDR2 FQNNGV. The CDR3 spans 16 residues. CDR3 residues: CASSLSARTGQETQYF. The CDR3 bases are TGTGCCAGCAGCTTGAGTGCCCGGACGGGACAAGAGACCCAGTACTTC.

The rearrangement uses TRBV5-8 and TRBJ2-7; the D is unclear. Trimming stripped 4 bases from V and 7 bases from J, with 12 bases between. Germline V CDR1 and CDR2: SGHTS, YDEGEE. The CDR3 sequence is 12 residues long. Here the CDR3 DNA reads TGTGCCAGCAGCCCCGCACCCTCTGAGCAGTACTTC. Protein sequence: CASSPAPSEQYF.